The 27 T cell receptor beta chains presented below share a single source sample, sequenced in a study of T cell repertoires in cytomegalovirus infection. Each CDR3 protein gets one entry after TCRdb re-called the reads with MiXCR. Of about 460,000 distinct CDR3 sequences in the sample, over 9% were seen once. Sequencing was done on a sample of PBMCs. These receptors were collected from a human donor in good health (CMV status not recorded). Some clones in this sample may be carry-over from other donors' samples.

This clonotype was observed many times. The chain employs TRBV7-8 and TRBJ2-1, with TRBD1 matching 8 bases. This CDR3 has 16 amino acids. V dropped 4 bases and J dropped 7; count of bases not matched to a gene: 12. Per germline, CDR1 SGHVS and CDR2 FQNEAQ. The CDR3 is CASSSMSQGALNEQFF. The CDR3, as DNA: TGTGCCAGCAGCTCCATGAGCCAGGGGGCGTTGAATGAGCAGTTCTTC.

Many counts were recorded for this clonotype. J is TRBJ1-1 and V is TRBV7-2; no clear D. Trimming took off 2 bases at V and 4 bases at J, with 11 bases between the two ends. The CDR3 covers 14 residues. Per the germline V gene, CDR1 is SGHTA and CDR2 is FQGNSA. The CDR3 here is CASSLRPSGTEAFF. The CDR3 DNA is TGTGCCAGCAGCTTACGCCCCTCGGGCACTGAAGCTTTCTTT.

This clonotype has a count of ten or more. V usage is TRBV6-2 or TRBV6-3 and J usage is TRBJ2-3; 9 bases fit TRBD2. This CDR3 spans 15 amino acids. The trim removed 8 bases at V and 6 bases at J, leaving 12 bases unmatched. In germline, CDR1 is MNHEY, CDR2 SVGEGT. CDR3: CASHQYAGGPDTQYF. CDR3 bases: TGTGCCAGCCATCAGTATGCGGGGGGGCCGGATACGCAGTATTTT.

This clonotype was detected a few times. The J gene is TRBJ2-2, the V gene TRBV24-1, with D maybe TRBD2 (6 bases). The CDR3 extends over 16 amino acids. The V end was cut by 1 base, the J end by 5 bases, with 13 bases between. Germline V gene lookup returns CDR1 KGHDR and CDR2 SFDVKD. The CDR3: CATSDFGLARTGELFF. The CDR3 DNA reads TGTGCCACCAGTGATTTCGGGCTAGCGCGGACCGGGGAGCTGTTTTTT.

This clonotype has at least ten counts. The chain recombines TRBV6-1 with TRBJ1-1; tentative D call: TRBD1 (5 bases). The germline V gene encodes CDR1 MNHNS and CDR2 SASEGT. The CDR3 has 13 residues. Trimming left V 6 bases short and J 1 base short, with 9 bases between. This chain's CDR3 is CASRGHRNTEAFF. Written as DNA, the CDR3 is TGTGCCAGCAGAGGACACCGGAACACTGAAGCTTTCTTT.

This clonotype was detected many times. This rearrangement joins TRBV5-4 to TRBJ2-2; 8 nucleotides line up with TRBD2. V shed 1 base, J shed 3 bases, and the junction held 2 bases outside the gene matches. The CDR3 totals 15 residues. Germline CDR1 is SGHNT and CDR2 is YYREEE (reference sequence). The DNA for the CDR3 is TGTGCCAGCAGCTTGCCCGGGAGGGACACCGGGGAGCTGTTTTTT. This sequence encodes CASSLPGRDTGELFF.

A few counts support this clonotype. The chain employs TRBV20-1 and TRBJ1-1, with 9 bases fitting TRBD1. Germline loops: CDR1 DFQATT, CDR2 SNEGSKA (reference sequence). The CDR3 runs to 14 residues. The trim removed 0 bases at V and 11 bases at J, leaving 10 bases unmatched. The CDR3 bases are TGCAGTGCTAGAGATCCTGGGACAGGGAGGTCGGCTTTCTTT. Translated, it gives CSARDPGTGRSAFF.

In this sample, this clonotype turned up a few times. The chain links TRBV5-1 to TRBJ1-1, with D perhaps matching TRBD1 (5 bases). This CDR3 comprises 13 residues. CDR1 SGHRS and CDR2 YFSETQ come from the germline V gene. V was clipped by 5 bases and J by 0 bases, with 8 bases between them. The CDR3 DNA follows: TGCGCCAGCAGGACAGACTTGAACACTGAAGCTTTCTTT. It encodes CASRTDLNTEAFF. The full variable domain, rest sourced from reference TRBV5-1 and TRBJ1-1, is KAGVTQTPRYLIKTRGQQVTLSCSPISGHRSVSWYQQTPGQGLQFLFEYFSETQRNKGNFPGRFSGRQFSNSRSEMNVSTLELGDSALYLCASRTDLNTEAFFGQGTRLTVV.

As regards this clonotype: A much larger clone lies one base from this, so it may be a read error. J is TRBJ1-5 and V is TRBV6-6; 9 nucleotides agree with TRBD1. The J segment lost 5 bases and the V segment lost 2 bases, leaving 7 bases of the junction unmatched. This CDR3 region has 16 residues. Looked up from germline, CDR1 is MNHNY and CDR2 is SVGAGI (reference sequence). The CDR3 loop reads CASSYRTGGAYQPQHF. CDR3 bases: TGTGCCAGCAGTTACCGCACAGGGGGCGCCTATCAGCCCCAGCATTTT.

This chain links TRBV27 with TRBJ2-1; the D gene is possibly TRBD1 (6 bases). The ends were cut back, 8 bases at V and 5 bases at J, with 16 bases in the middle. The CDR3 loop spans 14 amino acids. From germline, CDR1 is MNHEY and CDR2 SMNVEV (reference sequence). The CDR3 bases are TGTGCCAGCGGAGAACAGGGAATCCACAATGAGCAGTTCTTC. This gives the protein CASGEQGIHNEQFF.

There are many counts of this clonotype. Relative to the germline gene, one junction end is altered; a read error may explain this. The rearrangement joins TRBV7-2 to TRBJ2-5; 7 bases line up with TRBD1. Germline V CDR1 and CDR2: SGHTA, FQGNSA. The CDR3 is 14 amino acids. In DNA, the CDR3 is TGTGCCAGCAGTCCGGGACAGTACCAAGAGGCCCAGTACTTC. Translation: CASSPGQYQEAQYF.

The rearrangement joins TRBV28 to TRBJ2-7; 10 nucleotides align to TRBD1. The V segment lost 6 bases and the J segment 6 bases; nucleotides outside the gene matches: 5. Germline V gives CDR1 MDHEN, CDR2 SYDVKM. This CDR3 is 13 amino acids long. CDR3 in DNA: TGTGCCAGCAGGGGGACAGGGGCTCGCGAGCAGTACTTC. This translates into CASRGTGAREQYF.

This clonotype was seen ten or more times. V is TRBV14 and J is TRBJ1-4; maybe TRBD1 (5 bases). The CDR3 runs to 15 residues. Germline loops: CDR1 SGHDN, CDR2 FVKESK. V was trimmed by 4 bases and J by 7 bases, leaving 16 bases between them. The CDR3 here is CASSPREGRREKLFF. CDR3 DNA: TGTGCCAGCAGCCCCCGGGAGGGGCGCCGTGAAAAACTGTTTTTT. The full variable domain, its missing parts supplied by reference TRBV14 and TRBJ1-4, is EAGVTQFPSHSVIEKGQTVTLRCDPISGHDNLYWYRRVMGKEIKFLLHFVKESKQDESGMPNNRFLAERTGGTYSTLKVQPAELEDSGVYFCASSPREGRREKLFFGSGTQLSVL.

The chain couples TRBV20-1 to TRBJ1-5; 8 bases fit TRBD1. Per the germline V gene, CDR1 is DFQATT and CDR2 is SNEGSKA (reference sequence). V was pared by 3 bases and J by 10 bases, with 14 bases of the junction left unmatched. The CDR3 is 15 residues long. CDR3 sequence reads: CSAREGDRGDGPQHF. In DNA form, the CDR3 reads TGCAGTGCTAGGGAAGGCGACAGGGGCGACGGACCCCAGCATTTT.

The chain couples TRBV7-3 to TRBJ2-1; D possibly corresponds to TRBD2 (7 bases). This CDR3 region has 16 residues. V lost 5 bases, J lost 4 bases, and 18 bases lay in between. Germline CDR1 and CDR2: SGHTA and FQGTGA. The CDR3 bases are TGTGCCAGCAGCCCGCTCGTAGGGGGGGGATACAATGAGCAGTTCTTC. Translation: CASSPLVGGGYNEQFF.

As to this clonotype: One junction end disagrees with the germline gene, perhaps due to a read error. This CDR3 is CASTGRFEIGNF. DNA for the CDR3: TGTGCCAGCACCGGCCGCTTTGAGATAGGAAACTTC. The chain joins TRBV2 to TRBJ2-7; D is unclear. The germline CDR1 and CDR2 sequences are SNHLY and FYNNEI. CDR3 size: 12 residues.

This clonotype occurred a few times. The gene calls are TRBV5-6 and TRBJ1-2; 7 bases match TRBD1. V was pared by 4 bases and J by 4 bases, with 4 bases of the junction left unmatched. Germline V CDR1 and CDR2: SGHDT, YYEEEE. This CDR3 spans 13 amino acids. The CDR3 is CASSTGQSYGYTF. Here the CDR3 DNA reads TGTGCCAGCAGCACGGGACAGTCCTATGGCTACACCTTC.

In its sample, this clonotype was seen once. This sequence may be a read error, since a much larger clone differs from it by one base. This sequence joins TRBV19 and TRBJ2-7, with a possible D match to TRBD1 (5 bases). The CDR3 sequence is 15 residues long. Per the germline V gene, CDR1 is LNHDA and CDR2 is SQIVND (reference sequence). As DNA, the CDR3 is TGTGCCAGTAGTACTGACAGAACCCGCGGCTACGACCAGTACTTC. Protein: CASSTDRTRGYDQYF.

CDR3 coding DNA: TGTGCCATCAGTGCCAGGGACAGTAACAATGAGCAGTTCTTC. The encoded protein is CAISARDSNNEQFF. This chain links TRBV10-3 with TRBJ2-1; 7 positions match TRBD1. There are 14 residues in the CDR3. Trimming took 4 bases from V and 5 from J; bases not matched to a gene: 5. From germline, CDR1 is ENHRY and CDR2 SYGVKD.

In this sample, this clonotype turned up a few times. The chain carries TRBV5-5 and TRBJ2-2, with D maybe TRBD2 (6 bases). The CDR3 contains 15 residues. Germline loops: CDR1 SGHKS, CDR2 YYEKEE (reference sequence). Trimming shortened V by 4 bases and J by 2 bases, and 12 bases separated the two germline ends. CDR3 in amino acids: CASSTRGTNTGELFF. The CDR3 coding sequence is TGTGCCAGCAGCACACGGGGGACTAACACCGGGGAGCTGTTTTTT.

This clonotype appeared many times. Compared with germline, one end of the junction differs, possibly owing to a read error. The rearrangement uses TRBV5-1 and TRBJ1-2; D gene unclear. Germline V CDR1 and CDR2: SGHRS, YFSETQ. The CDR3 loop spans 13 amino acids. In DNA form, the CDR3 reads TGTGCCAGCAGCCTGGAGGCTAACTATGGCTACACCTTC. Protein sequence: CASSLEANYGYTF.

This clonotype was seen ten or more times. This sequence joins TRBV2 and TRBJ2-1; D is unclear. The CDR3 contains 13 residues. The V end was cut by 6 bases, the J end by 4 bases, with 10 bases between. In germline, CDR1 is SNHLY, CDR2 FYNNEI. The CDR3 nucleotides read TGTGCCAGCAGGAACGGGTTTTACAATGAGCAGTTCTTC. It specifies CASRNGFYNEQFF.

The rearrangement links TRBV13 to TRBJ2-1; TRBD2 might be the D (5 bases). Trimming took off 4 bases at V and 8 bases at J, with 9 bases between the two ends. This CDR3 has 12 amino acids. Per the germline V gene, CDR1 is PRHDT and CDR2 is FYEKMQ (reference sequence). CDR3 DNA: TGTGCCAGCAGCTCCCTAGCAGATGAGCAGTTCTTC. Protein sequence: CASSSLADEQFF.

This clonotype was seen only once. Since a much larger clone is just one base distant, this may be a read error. V is TRBV11-3 and J is TRBJ2-1, with TRBD2 identical over 12 bases. CDR3 length equals 14 residues. Germline values: CDR1 SGHNT, CDR2 YENEEA. CDR3 DNA: TGTGCCAGCAGTTCGGGACTAGCGGGCAATGAGCAGCTCTTC. Its protein is CASSSGLAGNEQLF.

The sample holds many counts of this clonotype. The J gene is TRBJ1-3, the V gene TRBV7-2; D gene unclear. Germline V gene data show CDR1 as SGHTA and CDR2 as FQGNSA. The V end was cut by 5 bases, the J end by 0 bases, with 11 bases between. This CDR3 contains 15 residues. The CDR3 sequence is CASSLQRSSGNTIYF. The CDR3 DNA sequence: TGTGCCAGCAGCCTTCAACGGAGCTCTGGAAACACCATATATTTT.

The chain employs TRBV19 and TRBJ2-1; 8 bases are a match to TRBD2. Germline V gives CDR1 LNHDA, CDR2 SQIVND (reference sequence). CDR3 length: 16 amino acids. J gave up 8 bases and V 7 bases, and 16 bases lay outside the gene matches. In nucleotides, the CDR3 is TGTGCCAGTACCCGAGGGCAAGCGGGAGCTGTACATGAGCAGTTCTTC. Protein product: CASTRGQAGAVHEQFF.

The genes are TRBV3-1 and TRBJ2-1; 8 bases map to TRBD2. CDR1 is LGHDT, CDR2 YNNKEL, per germline (reference sequence). The CDR3 sequence is 15 residues long. Losses at the gene ends were 4 bases for V and 5 bases for J; bases not matched to a gene: 7. The CDR3 reads CASSLWGLGDNEQFF. CDR3 sequence (DNA): TGTGCCAGCAGCCTGTGGGGACTAGGGGACAATGAGCAGTTCTTC.